The T cell receptor (beta chain) under discussion was sequenced for a study of vaccination and CD4 T cells after COVID-19. Study-wide background: Median time from second vaccine dose to sampling was 60 to 80 days (14 to 241).

The Oncomine TCR Beta short-read assay was applied to DNA of cultured CD4+ T cells. TCRdb called the PCR reads again in MiXCR, with one record for every CDR3 protein. The profile covers about 13,000 distinct CDR3 sequences, with roughly four fifths appearing a single time and roughly 8% taken by the ten largest. Documented treatment: approximately 11-day PBMC culture with coronavirus spike peptide pools or control peptides (ViraFEST assay). The germline V and J ends were trimmed by 2 bases and 5 bases, with 15 bases remaining between them. Germline assignment: CDR1 GTSNPN and CDR2 SVGIG (reference sequence). The CDR3 runs to 14 residues. With regard to this clonotype: What it binds is not known.

This sequence joins TRBV30 and TRBJ1-1, with D possibly TRBD1 on 5 matching bases. The sequence was collected from a human donor who received a COVID-19 vaccine. Material: CD4+ T cells from blood, cultured in vitro, obtained after SARS-CoV-2 vaccination. Here the CDR3 DNA reads TGTGCCTGGAGTCTAACAGGTCGAAGAACTGAAGCTTTCTTT. This sequence encodes CAWSLTGRRTEAFF.